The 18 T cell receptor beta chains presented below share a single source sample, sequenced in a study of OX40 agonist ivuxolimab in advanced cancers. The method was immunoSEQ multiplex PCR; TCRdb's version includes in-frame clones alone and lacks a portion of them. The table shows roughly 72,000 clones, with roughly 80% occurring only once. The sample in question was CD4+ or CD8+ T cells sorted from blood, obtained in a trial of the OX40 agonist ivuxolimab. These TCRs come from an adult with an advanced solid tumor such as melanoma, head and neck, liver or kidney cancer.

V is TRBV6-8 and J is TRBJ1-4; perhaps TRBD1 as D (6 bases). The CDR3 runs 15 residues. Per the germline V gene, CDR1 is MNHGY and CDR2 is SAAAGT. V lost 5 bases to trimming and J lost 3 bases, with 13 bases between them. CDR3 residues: CASSHRQAPNEKLFF. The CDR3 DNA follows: TGTGCCAGCAGTCACAGACAGGCCCCTAATGAAAAACTGTTTTTT.

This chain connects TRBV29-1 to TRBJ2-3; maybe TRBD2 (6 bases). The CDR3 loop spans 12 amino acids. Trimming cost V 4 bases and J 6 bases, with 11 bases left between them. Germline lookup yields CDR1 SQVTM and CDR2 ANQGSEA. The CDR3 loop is CSVVEGLDTQYF. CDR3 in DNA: TGCAGCGTTGTGGAGGGTTTGGATACGCAGTATTTT.

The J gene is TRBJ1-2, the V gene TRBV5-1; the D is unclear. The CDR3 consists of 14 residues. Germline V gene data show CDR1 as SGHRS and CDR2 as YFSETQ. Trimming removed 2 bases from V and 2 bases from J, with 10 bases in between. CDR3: CASSFETPNYGYTF. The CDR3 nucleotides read TGCGCCAGCAGCTTCGAGACACCCAACTATGGCTACACCTTC. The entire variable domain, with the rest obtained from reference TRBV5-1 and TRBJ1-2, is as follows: KAGVTQTPRYLIKTRGQQVTLSCSPISGHRSVSWYQQTPGQGLQFLFEYFSETQRNKGNFPGRFSGRQFSNSRSEMNVSTLELGDSALYLCASSFETPNYGYTFGSGTRLTVV.

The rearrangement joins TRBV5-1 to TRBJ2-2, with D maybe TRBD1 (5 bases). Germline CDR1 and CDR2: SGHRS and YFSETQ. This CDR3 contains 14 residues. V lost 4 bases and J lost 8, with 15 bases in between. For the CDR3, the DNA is TGCGCCAGCAGCATGTCAGGGTCGGTAGGGGAGCTGTTTTTT. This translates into CASSMSGSVGELFF.

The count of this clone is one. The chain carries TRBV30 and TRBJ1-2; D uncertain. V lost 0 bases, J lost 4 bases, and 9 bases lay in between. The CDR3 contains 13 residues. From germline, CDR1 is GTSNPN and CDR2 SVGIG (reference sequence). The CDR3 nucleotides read TGTGCCTGGAGTGTGGTTACGGGCTATGGCTACACCTTC. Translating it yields CAWSVVTGYGYTF.

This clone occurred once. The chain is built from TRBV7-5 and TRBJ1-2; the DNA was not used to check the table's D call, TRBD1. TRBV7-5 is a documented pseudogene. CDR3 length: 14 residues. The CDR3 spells CARINKRPTYGYTF. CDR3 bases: TGTGCCAGAATCAATAAAAGACCGACATATGGCTACACCTTC.

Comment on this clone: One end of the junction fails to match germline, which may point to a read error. The CDR3 DNA reads as TGTGCTAGCAGCCCAGGGACTAGCGGGGGGACCCAGTACTTC. It translates to CASSPGTSGGTQYF. The rearrangement uses TRBV7-7 and TRBJ2-5; 14 bases map to TRBD2. The CDR3 consists of 14 residues. Germline V CDR1 and CDR2: SSHAT, FNYEAQ (reference sequence).

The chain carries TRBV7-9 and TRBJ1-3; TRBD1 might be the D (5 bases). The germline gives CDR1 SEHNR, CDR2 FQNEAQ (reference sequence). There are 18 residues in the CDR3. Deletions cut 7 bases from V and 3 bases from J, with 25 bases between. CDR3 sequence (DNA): TGTGCCAGCACCAGCGGAGGGAGGGGCCGGTCGAGTGGAAACACCATATATTTT. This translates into CASTSGGRGRSSGNTIYF.

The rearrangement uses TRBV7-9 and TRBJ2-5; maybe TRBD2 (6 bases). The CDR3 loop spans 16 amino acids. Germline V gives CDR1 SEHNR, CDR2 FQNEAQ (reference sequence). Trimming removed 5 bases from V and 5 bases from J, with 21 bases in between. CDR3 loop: CASSPGWQVGGETQYF. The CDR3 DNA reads TGTGCCAGCAGCCCTGGGTGGCAGGTTGGGGGGGAGACCCAGTACTTC.

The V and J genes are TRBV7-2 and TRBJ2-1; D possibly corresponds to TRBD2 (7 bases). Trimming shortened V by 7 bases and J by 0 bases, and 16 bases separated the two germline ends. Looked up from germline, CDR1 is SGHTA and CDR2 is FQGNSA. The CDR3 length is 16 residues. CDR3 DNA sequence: TGTGCCAGCACTTATTTTAGGGGGGGCTCCTACAATGAGCAGTTCTTC. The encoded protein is CASTYFRGGSYNEQFF.

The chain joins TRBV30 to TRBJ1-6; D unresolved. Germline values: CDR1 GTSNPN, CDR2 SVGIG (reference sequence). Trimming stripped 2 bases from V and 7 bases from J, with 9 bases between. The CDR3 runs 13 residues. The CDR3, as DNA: TGTGCCTGGAGTCTCGACACCAATTCACCCCTCCACTTT. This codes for CAWSLDTNSPLHF.

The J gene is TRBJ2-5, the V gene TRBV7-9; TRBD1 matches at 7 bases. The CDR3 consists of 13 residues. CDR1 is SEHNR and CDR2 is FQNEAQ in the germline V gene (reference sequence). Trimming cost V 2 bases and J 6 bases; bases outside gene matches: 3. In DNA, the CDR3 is TGTGCCAGCAGCTTACCAGGGGGAAAGACCCAGTACTTC. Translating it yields CASSLPGGKTQYF.

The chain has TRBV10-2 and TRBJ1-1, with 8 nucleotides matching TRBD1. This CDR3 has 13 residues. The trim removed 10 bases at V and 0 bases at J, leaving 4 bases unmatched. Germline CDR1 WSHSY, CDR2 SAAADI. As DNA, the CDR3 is TGCGCCATCGCGGGACAGGTGAACACTGAAGCTTTCTTT. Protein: CAIAGQVNTEAFF.

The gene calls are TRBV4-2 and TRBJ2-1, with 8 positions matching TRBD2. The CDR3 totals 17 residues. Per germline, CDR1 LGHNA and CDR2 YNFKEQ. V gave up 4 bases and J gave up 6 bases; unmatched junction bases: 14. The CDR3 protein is CASSRDLRGGRTNEQFF. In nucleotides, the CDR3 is TGTGCCAGCAGCCGGGACCTACGGGGGGGCAGGACCAATGAGCAGTTCTTC.

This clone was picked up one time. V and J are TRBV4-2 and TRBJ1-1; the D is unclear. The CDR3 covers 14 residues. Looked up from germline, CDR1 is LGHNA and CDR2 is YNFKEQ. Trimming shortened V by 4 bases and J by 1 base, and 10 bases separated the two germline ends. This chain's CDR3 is CASSPRGGNTEAFF. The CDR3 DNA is TGTGCCAGCAGCCCCCGAGGAGGGAACACTGAAGCTTTCTTT.

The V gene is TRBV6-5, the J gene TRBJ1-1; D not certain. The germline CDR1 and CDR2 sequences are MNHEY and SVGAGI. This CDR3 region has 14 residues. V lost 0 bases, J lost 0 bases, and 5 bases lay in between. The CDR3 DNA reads TGTGCCAGCAGTTACTCCCTCATGAACACTGAAGCTTTCTTT. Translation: CASSYSLMNTEAFF.

The CDR3 is CASSGTGKGYEKLFF. In DNA, the CDR3 is TGTGCCAGCAGCGGGACAGGGAAGGGCTATGAAAAACTGTTTTTT. This chain joins TRBV5-4 and TRBJ1-4; 9 nucleotides match TRBD1. The V segment lost 4 bases and the J segment 6 bases; nucleotides outside the gene matches: 7. Germline lookup yields CDR1 SGHNT and CDR2 YYREEE (reference sequence). The CDR3 loop spans 15 amino acids.

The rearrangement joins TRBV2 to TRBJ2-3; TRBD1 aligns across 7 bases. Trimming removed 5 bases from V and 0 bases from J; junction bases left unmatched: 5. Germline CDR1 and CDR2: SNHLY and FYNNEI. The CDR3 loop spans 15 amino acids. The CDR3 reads CASSNRGQSTDTQYF. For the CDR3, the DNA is TGTGCCAGCAGTAACAGGGGACAAAGCACAGATACGCAGTATTTT.